The 29 T cell receptor beta chains presented below share a single source sample, sequenced in a study of regulatory T cells in long-lasting Graves disease. Time point indicated: newly diagnosed GD, antithyroid drugs for less than 3 months. PBMC RNA was the source of the TCR library. HTBI primers from iRepertoire and Arm-PCR of CDR3 regions yielded the TCR beta libraries. MiXCR, applied by TCRdb to the multiplex PCR reads, yields one record per CDR3 protein. This sample has approximately 310,000 distinct CDR3 sequences, with about 20% found just once. The source material was peripheral blood mononuclear cells (PBMCs), sampled at new diagnosis, from a patient treated with antithyroid drugs. These receptors originate from a female donor with Graves disease.

This chain links TRBV19 with TRBJ2-1; TRBD1 matches 9 bases. In germline, CDR1 is LNHDA, CDR2 SQIVND (reference sequence). With V trimmed by 5 bases and J by 6 bases, 20 bases remained unmatched. The CDR3 length is 19 residues. In nucleotides, the CDR3 is TGTGCCAGTAGTGTACGACAGGGGGGTTTAGGGATTCCCCCCAATGAGCAGTTCTTC. Amino acids: CASSVRQGGLGIPPNEQFF. Full variable domain (outside the CDR3, taken from reference TRBV19 and TRBJ2-1): DGGITQSPKYLFRKEGQNVTLSCEQNLNHDAMYWYRQDPGQGLRLIYYSQIVNDFQKGDIAEGYSVSREKKESFPLTVTSAQKNPTAFYLCASSVRQGGLGIPPNEQFFGPGTRLTVL.

The J gene is TRBJ2-3, the V gene TRBV24-1, with 7 bases matching TRBD2. This CDR3 spans 16 amino acids. J lost 2 bases, V lost 3 bases, and 7 bases had no gene match. Germline assignment: CDR1 KGHDR and CDR2 SFDVKD. The CDR3 sequence: CATSDQGLDHTDTQYF. The CDR3 DNA is TGTGCCACCAGTGATCAAGGACTAGACCACACAGATACGCAGTATTTT.

This clonotype appeared many times. This chain uses TRBV10-2 with TRBJ2-1, with D possibly called TRBD1 or TRBD2 (5 bases each). This CDR3 is built from 16 residues. Germline assignment: CDR1 WSHSY and CDR2 SAAADI. V was trimmed by 3 bases and J by 0 bases, leaving 12 bases between them. The CDR3 loop is CASSDGAKSSYNEQFF. CDR3 bases: TGCGCCAGCAGTGACGGGGCGAAGAGCTCCTACAATGAGCAGTTCTTC.

In the case of this clonotype: A much bigger clone sits one base away, suggesting this may be a read error. Here the CDR3 reads CASSTGDNQPQHF. The DNA for the CDR3 is TGTGCCAGCAGTACGGGGGACAATCAGCCCCAGCATTTT. The chain joins TRBV6-1 to TRBJ1-5, with D tentatively TRBD1 (5 bases). With 5 bases removed from V and 3 bases from J, the gap between germline ends came to 8 bases. CDR1 is MNHNS, CDR2 SASEGT, per germline. This CDR3 comprises 13 residues.

Many counts were recorded for this clonotype. This sequence joins TRBV15 and TRBJ1-6; the match to TRBD1 covers 10 bases. This CDR3 is 16 amino acids long. Germline assignment: CDR1 LNHNV and CDR2 YYDKDF (reference sequence). V lost 0 bases to trimming and J lost 9 bases; unmatched junction nucleotides: 5. CDR3 residues: CATSRESGTGASPLHF. For the CDR3, the DNA is TGTGCCACCAGCAGAGAGTCAGGGACAGGGGCTTCACCCCTCCACTTT.

The table lists this clonotype with many counts. This chain links TRBV11-3 with TRBJ1-6; D is ambiguous. Trimming cost V 5 bases and J 7 bases, with 9 bases left between them. Germline-derived CDR1 and CDR2 are SGHNT and YENEEA. The CDR3 is made up of 13 amino acids. Here the CDR3 reads CASSPVKNSPLHF. The CDR3 nucleotides are TGTGCCAGCAGCCCAGTGAAGAATTCACCCCTCCACTTT. The full variable domain, completed using reference TRBV11-3 and TRBJ1-6, is EAGVVQSPRYKIIEKKQPVAFWCNPISGHNTLYWYLQNLGQGPELLIRYENEEAVDDSQLPKDRFSAERLKGVDSTLKIQPAELGDSAVYLCASSPVKNSPLHFGNGTRLTVT.

Ten or more counts support this clonotype. The V call is TRBV11-2, the J call TRBJ2-7, with a tentative D call TRBD2 (6 bases). The V and J ends lost 5 bases and 0 bases respectively, with 14 bases between them. CDR3 length: 15 residues. Germline assignment: CDR1 SGHAT and CDR2 FQNNGV. CDR3 bases: TGTGCCAGCAGCGGACTACGGGACGTCTCCTACGAGCAGTACTTC. Its translation is CASSGLRDVSYEQYF.

The sample holds many counts of this clonotype. The rearrangement uses TRBV28 and TRBJ1-5; TRBD1 agrees at 7 bases. Germline V gives CDR1 MDHEN, CDR2 SYDVKM. V was clipped by 5 bases and J by 5 bases; unmatched bases: 9. This CDR3 is built from 15 residues. CDR3 nucleotides: TGTGCCAGCAGTCCCGGGACAGCCCGCGATCAGCCCCAGCATTTT. Residues: CASSPGTARDQPQHF.

This clonotype turned up a few times. A much larger clone differs from this one at a single base, so this may be a read error. V usage is TRBV5-1 and J usage is TRBJ1-1; TRBD1 is a possible D gene (5 bases). This CDR3 is built from 14 residues. Germline CDR1 reads SGHRS; CDR2 reads YFSETQ. The DNA of the CDR3 is TGCGCCAGCAGCTCGGAGGGGCGGGGGACTGAAGTTTTCTTT. It yields the protein CASSSEGRGTEVFF.

This clonotype was seen repeatedly, ten times or more. The chain combines TRBV11-3 with TRBJ2-1; D is ambiguous. Trimming shortened V by 10 bases and J by 6 bases, and 10 bases separated the two germline ends. The CDR3 runs to 11 residues. CDR1 and CDR2 from the germline V gene are SGHNT and YENEEA. The CDR3 protein is CATSLANEQFF. The CDR3 nucleotides are TGTGCCACCTCCCTGGCCAATGAGCAGTTCTTC.

At least ten counts were recorded for this clonotype. The rearrangement uses TRBV19 and TRBJ1-1, with D hard to call. The germline V and J ends were trimmed by 9 bases and 0 bases, with 11 bases remaining between them. The V gene's germline CDR1 is LNHDA and CDR2 SQIVND (reference sequence). The CDR3 extends over 13 amino acids. The CDR3 reads CASGEQLNTEAFF. The CDR3 DNA follows: TGTGCCAGCGGGGAGCAACTGAACACTGAAGCTTTCTTT.

This clonotype was detected ten times or more. V gene TRBV20-1 combines with J gene TRBJ1-1; D is possibly TRBD1 (6 bases). The CDR3 loop spans 15 amino acids. V gave up 2 bases and J gave up 1 base, with 14 bases separating them. Germline V CDR1 and CDR2: DFQATT, SNEGSKA (reference sequence). The CDR3 is CSARPGRGQNTEAFF. The CDR3 DNA sequence: TGCAGTGCTAGACCCGGACGGGGACAGAACACTGAAGCTTTCTTT.

Ten or more counts support this clonotype. The chain joins TRBV20-1 to TRBJ2-3; no clear D gene. There are 13 residues in the CDR3. Germline-derived CDR1 and CDR2 are DFQATT and SNEGSKA (reference sequence). Trimming took off 1 base at V and 10 bases at J, with 15 bases between the two ends. The CDR3 nucleotides are TGCAGTGCTAGAGTGCTGGCAGTGTATCCGCAGTATTTT. Its protein product is CSARVLAVYPQYF.

With regard to this clonotype: A read error may explain this, as a much larger clone is one base away. The chain combines TRBV14 with TRBJ2-1; D assignment may be TRBD1 or TRBD2 (5 bases each). The assigned J gene may be wrong: the sequence end matches TRBJ2-7 better. The CDR3 is 13 residues long. Germline CDR1 is SGHDN and CDR2 is FVKESK. In DNA, the CDR3 is TGTGCCAGCAGCCAAACTATTGGGGGTGAGCAGTACTTC. It codes for CASSQTIGGEQYF.

V is TRBV9 and J is TRBJ2-3; D not resolved. The V and J ends lost 0 bases and 5 bases respectively, with 7 bases between them. The germline V gene encodes CDR1 SGDLS and CDR2 YYNGEE. The CDR3 is 13 residues long. The CDR3 coding sequence is TGTGCCAGCAGCGTAGCTACGGGAGATACGCAGTATTTT. It encodes CASSVATGDTQYF. The full variable domain, rest sourced from reference TRBV9 and TRBJ2-3, is DSGVTQTPKHLITATGQRVTLRCSPRSGDLSVYWYQQSLDQGLQFLIQYYNGEERAKGNILERFSAQQFPDLHSELNLSSLELGDSALYFCASSVATGDTQYFGPGTRLTVL.

This clonotype has just one count. With a much larger clone just one base away, this may be a read error. The chain couples TRBV24-1 to TRBJ2-7, with D unresolved. The length of the CDR3 is 11 residues. Trimming stripped 9 bases from V and 0 bases from J, with 5 bases between. Germline V gives CDR1 KGHDR, CDR2 SFDVKD. The CDR3 reads CATRVSYEQYF. The CDR3 coding sequence is TGTGCCACCCGTGTCTCCTACGAGCAGTACTTC.

The sample holds many counts of this clonotype. This chain links TRBV9 with TRBJ1-2, with D unresolved. V was clipped by 2 bases and J by 0 bases, with 5 bases between them. This CDR3 has 13 amino acids. CDR1 is SGDLS, CDR2 YYNGEE, per germline. CDR3 sequence (DNA): TGTGCCAGCAGCGTCAGAGCTAACTATGGCTACACCTTC. This codes for CASSVRANYGYTF.

In its sample, this clonotype was seen many times. The J gene is TRBJ1-1, the V gene TRBV19, with 7 bases matching TRBD1. The CDR3 has 14 amino acids. Germline V gene sequence: CDR1 LNHDA, CDR2 SQIVND (reference sequence). The V segment lost 5 bases and the J segment 2 bases; nucleotides outside the gene matches: 5. CDR3 amino acids: CASSDGTANTEAFF. The CDR3 bases are TGTGCCAGTAGTGATGGGACAGCAAACACTGAAGCTTTCTTT.

This clonotype was detected ten times or more. The chain joins TRBV28 to TRBJ1-2; no reliable D call. Germline loops: CDR1 MDHEN, CDR2 SYDVKM. The CDR3 runs 14 residues. Trimming took 3 bases from V and 8 from J, leaving 16 bases between them. The CDR3 sequence: CASSFWLTERGYTF. The CDR3 DNA reads TGTGCCAGCAGTTTTTGGCTTACGGAACGGGGCTACACCTTC.

This clonotype was picked up many times. The rearrangement uses TRBV7-8 and TRBJ2-3, with TRBD2 identical over 11 bases. With V trimmed by 4 bases and J by 4 bases, 7 bases remained unmatched. CDR1 is SGHVS, CDR2 FQNEAQ, per germline. The CDR3 length is 16 residues. The CDR3 loop is CASSYPFSGRADTQYF. Written as DNA, the CDR3 is TGTGCCAGCAGCTACCCTTTTAGCGGGAGGGCAGATACGCAGTATTTT. The full variable domain, with the rest looked up from reference TRBV7-8 and TRBJ2-3, is GAGVSQSPRYKVAKRGQDVALRCDPISGHVSLFWYQQALGQGPEFLTYFQNEAQLDKSGLPSDRFFAERPEGSVSTLKIQRTQQEDSAVYLCASSYPFSGRADTQYFGPGTRLTVL.

The chain is built from TRBV20-1 and TRBJ2-2; TRBD2 matches 10 bases. V was pared by 6 bases and J by 4 bases, with 14 bases of the junction left unmatched. Germline loops: CDR1 DFQATT, CDR2 SNEGSKA (reference sequence). This CDR3 spans 17 amino acids. CDR3 in amino acids: CSAYPRGLAGVTGELFF. The CDR3 DNA follows: TGCAGTGCCTATCCACGGGGTCTAGCGGGAGTCACCGGGGAGCTGTTTTTT.

This clonotype came up many times. The V call is TRBV28, the J call TRBJ2-7; D unclear. The V gene's germline CDR1 is MDHEN and CDR2 SYDVKM. The CDR3 totals 11 residues. The ends were cut back, 2 bases at V and 5 bases at J, with 4 bases in the middle. The CDR3 DNA follows: TGTGCCAGCAGTTTAAACCACGAGCAGTACTTC. Translation gives CASSLNHEQYF.

This clonotype was counted a few times. The CDR3 region has the DNA TGTGCCAGCAGTTTTTGGGTTCGTGAGGAGCAGTTCTTC. Translation: CASSFWVREEQFF. The chain joins TRBV6-5 to TRBJ2-1; D unclear. Germline loops: CDR1 MNHEY, CDR2 SVGAGI. The length of the CDR3 is 13 residues. V shed 4 bases and J shed 10 bases, with 14 bases lying between them.

The CDR3 is CASSRDSLSPLHF. The CDR3 nucleotides are TGTGCCAGCAGTCGGGACAGCCTTTCACCCCTCCACTTT. The rearrangement joins TRBV27 to TRBJ1-6; 7 bases fit TRBD1. Germline V gene lookup returns CDR1 MNHEY and CDR2 SMNVEV (reference sequence). V was clipped by 5 bases and J by 9 bases; unmatched bases: 4. CDR3 length: 13 amino acids.

This clonotype showed up many times. The V call is TRBV11-2, the J call TRBJ2-3; D gene uncertain. The V gene lost 5 bases and the J gene lost 1 base, with 13 bases spanning the gap. The germline CDR1 and CDR2 sequences are SGHAT and FQNNGV. The CDR3 sequence is 15 residues long. The DNA for the CDR3 is TGTGCCAGCAGCCAACCTCTACGGGGCACAGATACGCAGTATTTT. Protein sequence: CASSQPLRGTDTQYF. Full variable domain (rest looked up from reference TRBV11-2 and TRBJ2-3): EAGVAQSPRYKIIEKRQSVAFWCNPISGHATLYWYQQILGQGPKLLIQFQNNGVVDDSQLPKDRFSAERLKGVDSTLKIQPAKLEDSAVYLCASSQPLRGTDTQYFGPGTRLTVL.

A single count supports this clonotype. At one boundary the junction diverges from the germline segment, which might be a read error. The rearrangement links TRBV6-6 to TRBJ2-5; no clear D. The J call is in doubt because the DNA end fits TRBJ2-1 better. This CDR3 region has 19 residues. Per germline, CDR1 MNHNY and CDR2 SVGAGI (reference sequence). The chain's CDR3 is CASSYSTVRLRDSYDEQFF. In DNA form, the CDR3 reads TGTGCCAGCAGTTACTCGACTGTACGTCTCCGTGATTCCTACGATGAGCAGTTCTTC.

This chain joins TRBV28 and TRBJ1-1; D is undetermined. Between the trimmed V and J ends, which lost 6 bases and 0 bases, there was a span of 17 bases. Germline V gene lookup returns CDR1 MDHEN and CDR2 SYDVKM. The CDR3 runs 16 residues. The CDR3 loop reads CASRGTRGPLNTEAFF. The CDR3 DNA reads as TGTGCCAGCAGGGGTACCAGAGGTCCCCTGAACACTGAAGCTTTCTTT.

Many counts were recorded for this clonotype. CDR3 DNA sequence: TGCGCCAGCAGCCCGGGACTAGCGGGAGTTAACGAGCAGTACTTC. It translates to CASSPGLAGVNEQYF. The V gene is TRBV5-1, the J gene TRBJ2-7; 14 bases fit TRBD2. Germline V gene sequence: CDR1 SGHRS, CDR2 YFSETQ. This CDR3 spans 15 amino acids. Trimming took 4 bases from V and 5 from J; bases not matched to a gene: 5.

At least ten counts were recorded for this clonotype. The chain recombines TRBV24-1 with TRBJ2-2, with 7 bases matching TRBD1. The CDR3 is 16 amino acids. Germline loops: CDR1 KGHDR, CDR2 SFDVKD. Losses at the gene ends were 10 bases for V and 0 bases for J; bases not matched to a gene: 10. The CDR3: CATTAHGTANTGELFF. DNA of the CDR3: TGTGCCACGACTGCACATGGGACAGCGAACACCGGGGAGCTGTTTTTT.